This T cell receptor (beta chain) comes out of a study of cytomegalovirus exposure and HLA in healthy donors. General study points: The authors listed about 170 TCR beta chains as cytomegalovirus-associated.

For this clone: What it binds is unknown.

Germline CDR1 is MNHEY and CDR2 is SVGAGI. The CDR3 contains 14 residues. V gave up 2 bases and J gave up 1 base, with 9 bases separating them. Vbeta (60) and Jbeta (13) primers were used in the PCR. Assay: immunoSEQ multiplex PCR; the TCRdb copy retains only in-frame clones and omits some. The sample lists around 64,000 clones, 80% to 90% occurring once. This sequence originates from a woman aged 30 to 39 in good health and CMV-seropositive. Sequencing was carried out using PBMCs. The chain couples TRBV6-5 to TRBJ2-7; D possibly corresponds to TRBD1 (5 bases). The CDR3 region is CASSYGQGSYEQYF. The CDR3 nucleotides are TGTGCCAGCAGTTACGGGCAGGGATCCTACGAGCAGTACTTC.